This T cell receptor (beta chain) appears in the sequencing data of a study of T cell clonotyping in hematopoietic cell transplantation. For the study at large: Recipient samples before transplant were obtained post-cytoreduction.

The CDR3 runs 11 residues. Trimming shortened V by 0 bases and J by 4 bases, and 3 bases separated the two germline ends. Per germline, CDR1 GTSNPN and CDR2 SVGIG (reference sequence). TCRdb's copy holds only in-frame clones and misses some; the assay was immunoSEQ multiplex PCR. Here the sample spans 35,000 to 45,000 clones, roughly 96% being singletons. Time point reported: recipient sample about 28 days before transplant, after cytoreduction. This sequence joins TRBV30 and TRBJ1-1; D ambiguous. The source was peripheral blood mononuclear cells, collected before stem cell transplant. The receptor comes from a man aged 35 to 55 with chronic myeloid leukemia. Some clones in this sample may be carry-over from other donors' samples. CDR3 loop: CAWSVLTEAFF. The DNA for the CDR3 is TGTGCCTGGAGTGTCCTCACTGAAGCTTTCTTT.